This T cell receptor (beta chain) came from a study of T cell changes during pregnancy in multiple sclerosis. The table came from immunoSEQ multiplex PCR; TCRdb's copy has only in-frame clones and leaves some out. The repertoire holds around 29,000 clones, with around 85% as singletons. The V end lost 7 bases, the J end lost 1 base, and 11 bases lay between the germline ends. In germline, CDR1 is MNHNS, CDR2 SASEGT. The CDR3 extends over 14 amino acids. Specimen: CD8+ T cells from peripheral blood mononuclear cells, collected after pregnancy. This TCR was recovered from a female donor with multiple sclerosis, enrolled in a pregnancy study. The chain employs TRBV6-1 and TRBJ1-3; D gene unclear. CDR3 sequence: CASTLGVSGNTIYF. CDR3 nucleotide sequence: TGTGCCAGCACCTTGGGAGTTTCTGGAAACACCATATATTTT.